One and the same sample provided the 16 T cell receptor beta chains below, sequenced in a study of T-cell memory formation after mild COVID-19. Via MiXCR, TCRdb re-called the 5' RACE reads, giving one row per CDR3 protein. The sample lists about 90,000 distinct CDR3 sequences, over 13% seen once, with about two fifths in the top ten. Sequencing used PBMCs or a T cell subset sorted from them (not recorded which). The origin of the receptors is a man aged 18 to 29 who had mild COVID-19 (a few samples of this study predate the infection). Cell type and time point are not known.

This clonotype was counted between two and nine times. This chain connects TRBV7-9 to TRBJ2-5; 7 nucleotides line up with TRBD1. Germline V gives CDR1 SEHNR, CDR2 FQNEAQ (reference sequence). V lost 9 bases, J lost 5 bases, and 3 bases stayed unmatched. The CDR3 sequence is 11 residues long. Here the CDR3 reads CASGTVETQYF. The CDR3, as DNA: TGTGCCAGTGGGACAGTGGAGACCCAGTACTTC.

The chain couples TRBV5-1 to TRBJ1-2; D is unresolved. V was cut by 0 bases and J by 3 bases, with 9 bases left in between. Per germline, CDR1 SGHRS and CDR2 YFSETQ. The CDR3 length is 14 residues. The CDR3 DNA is TGCGCCAGCAGCTTGGATCCGGCGGACTATGGCTACACCTTC. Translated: CASSLDPADYGYTF.

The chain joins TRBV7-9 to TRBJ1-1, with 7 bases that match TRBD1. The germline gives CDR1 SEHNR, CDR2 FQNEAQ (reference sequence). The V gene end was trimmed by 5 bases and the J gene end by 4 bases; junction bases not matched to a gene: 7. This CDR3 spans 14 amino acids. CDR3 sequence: CASSPRGTGTEAFF. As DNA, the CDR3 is TGTGCCAGCAGCCCCAGGGGGACGGGCACTGAAGCTTTCTTT.

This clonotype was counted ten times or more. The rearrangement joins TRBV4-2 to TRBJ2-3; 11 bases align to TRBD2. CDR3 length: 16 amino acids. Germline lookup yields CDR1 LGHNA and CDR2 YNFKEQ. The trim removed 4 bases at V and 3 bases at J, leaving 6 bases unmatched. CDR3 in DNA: TGTGCCAGCAGCCCCACTAGCGGGGGAGGGACAGATACGCAGTATTTT. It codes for CASSPTSGGGTDTQYF.

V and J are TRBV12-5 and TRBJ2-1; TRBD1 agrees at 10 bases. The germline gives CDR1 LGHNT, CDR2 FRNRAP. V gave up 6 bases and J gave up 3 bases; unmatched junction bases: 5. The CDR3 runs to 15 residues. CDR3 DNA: TGTGCTAGTGGGGGGGGACAGGGGATCTACAATGAGCAGTTCTTC. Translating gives CASGGGQGIYNEQFF.

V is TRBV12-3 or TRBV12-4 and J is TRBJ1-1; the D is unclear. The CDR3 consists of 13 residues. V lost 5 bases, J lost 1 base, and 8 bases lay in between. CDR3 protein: CASSQTSNTEAFF. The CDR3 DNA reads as TGTGCCAGCAGTCAGACCTCGAACACTGAAGCTTTCTTT.

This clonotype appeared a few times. The CDR3 reads CSARPSGGGETQYF. The CDR3 DNA is TGCAGTGCTAGGCCTAGCGGGGGCGGGGAGACCCAGTACTTC. The chain combines TRBV20-1 with TRBJ2-5; 10 bases fit TRBD2. The CDR3 has 14 residues. Germline V gene lookup returns CDR1 DFQATT and CDR2 SNEGSKA (reference sequence). J gave up 5 bases and V 3 bases, and 6 bases lay outside the gene matches.

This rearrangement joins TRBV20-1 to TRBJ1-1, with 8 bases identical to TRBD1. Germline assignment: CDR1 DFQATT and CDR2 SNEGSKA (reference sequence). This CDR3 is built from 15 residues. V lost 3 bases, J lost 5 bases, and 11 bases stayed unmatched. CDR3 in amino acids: CSASPYDRGSTEAFF. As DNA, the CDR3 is TGCAGTGCTAGTCCCTACGACAGGGGATCGACTGAAGCTTTCTTT.

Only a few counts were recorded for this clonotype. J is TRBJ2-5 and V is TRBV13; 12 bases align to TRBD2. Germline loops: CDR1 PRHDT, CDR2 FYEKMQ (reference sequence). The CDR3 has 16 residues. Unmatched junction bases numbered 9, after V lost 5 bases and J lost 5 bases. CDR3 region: CASSLRTSGVPETQYF. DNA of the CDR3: TGTGCCAGCAGCCTCCGGACTAGCGGGGTGCCGGAGACCCAGTACTTC.

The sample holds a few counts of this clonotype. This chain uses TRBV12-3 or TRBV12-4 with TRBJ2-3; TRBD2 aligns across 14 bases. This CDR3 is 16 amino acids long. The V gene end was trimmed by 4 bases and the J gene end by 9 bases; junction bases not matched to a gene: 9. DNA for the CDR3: TGTGCCAGCAGTTCCGGGACTAGCGGGGGTCCCCCCACGCAGTATTTT. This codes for CASSSGTSGGPPTQYF.

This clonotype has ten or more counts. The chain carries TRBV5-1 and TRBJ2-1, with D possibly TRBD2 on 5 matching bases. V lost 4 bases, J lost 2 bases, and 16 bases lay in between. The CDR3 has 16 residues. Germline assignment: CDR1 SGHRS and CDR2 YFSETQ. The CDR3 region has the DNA TGCGCCAGCAGCCCTAGGCGGGTAGCGACCTACAATGAGCAGTTCTTC. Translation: CASSPRRVATYNEQFF.

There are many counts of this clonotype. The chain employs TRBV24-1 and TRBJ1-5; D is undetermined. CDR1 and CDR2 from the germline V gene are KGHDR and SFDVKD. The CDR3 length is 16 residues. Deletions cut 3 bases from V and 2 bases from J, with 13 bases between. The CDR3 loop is CATSDQRAPGNQPQHF. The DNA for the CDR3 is TGTGCCACCAGTGATCAGCGGGCCCCGGGCAATCAGCCCCAGCATTTT.

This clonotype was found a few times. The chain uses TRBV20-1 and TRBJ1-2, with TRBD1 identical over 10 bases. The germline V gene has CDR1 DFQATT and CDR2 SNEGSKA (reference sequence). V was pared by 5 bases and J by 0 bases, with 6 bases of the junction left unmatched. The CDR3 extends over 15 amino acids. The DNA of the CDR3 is TGCAGTGCTCGTGGGACAGGGGCAGCTAACTATGGCTACACCTTC. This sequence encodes CSARGTGAANYGYTF.

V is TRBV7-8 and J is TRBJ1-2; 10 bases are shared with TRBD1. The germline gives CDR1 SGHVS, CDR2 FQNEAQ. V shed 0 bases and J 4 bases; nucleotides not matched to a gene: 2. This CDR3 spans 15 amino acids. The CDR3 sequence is CASSLAGTGVYGYTF. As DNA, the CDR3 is TGTGCCAGCAGCTTAGCCGGGACAGGGGTCTATGGCTACACCTTC.

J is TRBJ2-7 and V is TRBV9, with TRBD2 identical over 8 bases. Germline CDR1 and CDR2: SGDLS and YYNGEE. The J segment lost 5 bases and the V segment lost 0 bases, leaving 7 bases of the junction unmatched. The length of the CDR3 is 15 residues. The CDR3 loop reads CASSVGGRRGDEQYF. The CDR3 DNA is TGTGCCAGCAGCGTAGGGGGTCGGCGGGGGGACGAGCAGTACTTC. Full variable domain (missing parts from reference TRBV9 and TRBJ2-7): DSGVTQTPKHLITATGQRVTLRCSPRSGDLSVYWYQQSLDQGLQFLIQYYNGEERAKGNILERFSAQQFPDLHSELNLSSLELGDSALYFCASSVGGRRGDEQYFGPGTRLTVT.

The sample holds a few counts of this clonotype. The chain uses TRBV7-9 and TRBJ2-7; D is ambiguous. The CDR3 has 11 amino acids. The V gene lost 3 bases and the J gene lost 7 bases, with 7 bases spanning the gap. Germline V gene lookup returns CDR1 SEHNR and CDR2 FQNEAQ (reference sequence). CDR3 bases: TGTGCCAGCAGCTTCGGACGGGAGCAGTACTTC. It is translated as CASSFGREQYF.